The 14 T cell receptor beta chains given below trace back to one sample, sequenced in a study of T cells in Graves' hyperthyroidism and ophthalmopathy. Amplified regions were TCR beta CDR3 sequences from RNA transcripts. HTBI primers drove first-round RT-PCR of the TCR CDR3. TCRdb passed the multiplex PCR reads through MiXCR, listing each CDR3 protein once. This repertoire shows approximately 420,000 distinct CDR3 sequences, approximately 14% found once; its top ten account for 5% to 6%. Sequenced sample: blood. The origin of the receptors is a woman aged 18-29 years with Graves' hyperthyroidism.

In its sample, this clonotype was seen a few times. The gene calls are TRBV20-1 and TRBJ1-2, with D possibly being TRBD1 (5 bases). This CDR3 comprises 13 residues. The V gene's germline CDR1 is DFQATT and CDR2 SNEGSKA (reference sequence). V was pared by 4 bases and J by 4 bases, with 13 bases between. In nucleotides, the CDR3 is TGCAGTGCTATCCCCTCCCAGGGCTATGGCTACACCTTC. It translates to CSAIPSQGYGYTF.

This clonotype has a count of ten or more. V usage is TRBV28 and J usage is TRBJ1-4; D remains ambiguous. Germline V gene data show CDR1 as MDHEN and CDR2 as SYDVKM. The CDR3 extends over 14 amino acids. V lost 3 bases, J lost 4 bases, and 9 bases lay in between. The CDR3 DNA reads TGTGCCAGCAGTTTCAGTCAGAATAATGAAAAACTGTTTTTT. Translation gives CASSFSQNNEKLFF.

At least ten counts were recorded for this clonotype. The CDR3 DNA reads as TGTGCCAGTCGCGCACAGGGGAATTCACCCCTCCACTTT. It yields the protein CASRAQGNSPLHF. The V and J genes are TRBV12-3 or TRBV12-4 and TRBJ1-6; TRBD1 aligns across 7 bases. The CDR3 consists of 13 residues. The junction had 6 bases not matched to a gene; V was cut back by 9 bases and J by 7 bases.

V is TRBV6-1 and J is TRBJ2-7; 9 bases match TRBD2. The germline CDR1 and CDR2 sequences are MNHNS and SASEGT. The V and J ends lost 5 bases and 0 bases, in that order; junction bases with no gene match: 8. The CDR3 totals 16 residues. The CDR3 DNA follows: TGTGCCAGCAGTCCAATAAGCGGGAGGCACTCCTACGAGCAGTACTTC. It is translated as CASSPISGRHSYEQYF.

In the case of this clonotype: Given a much more abundant clone one base away, this may be a read error. V is TRBV18 and J is TRBJ2-1; possible D gene TRBD2, 5 bases. Germline assignment: CDR1 KGHSH and CDR2 LQKENI. The CDR3 has 13 residues. With 1 base removed from V and 12 bases from J, the gap between germline ends came to 13 bases. CDR3 bases: TGTGCCAGCTCACCACGTTTTGCGAGCGGGCAGTTCTTC. Amino acids: CASSPRFASGQFF.

The gene calls are TRBV11-2 and TRBJ1-2, with TRBD1 identical over 7 bases. From germline, CDR1 is SGHAT and CDR2 FQNNGV. The length of the CDR3 is 15 residues. With 0 bases clipped from V and 5 bases from J, the junction kept 6 bases outside the gene matches. For the CDR3, the DNA is TGTGCCAGCAGCTTAGAAGGGACAGCGTTATATGGCTACACCTTC. As protein: CASSLEGTALYGYTF.

This clonotype was observed at least ten times. The gene calls are TRBV20-1 and TRBJ2-5; TRBD1 agrees at 8 bases. V dropped 6 bases and J dropped 4; count of bases not matched to a gene: 13. This CDR3 comprises 15 residues. Germline loops: CDR1 DFQATT, CDR2 SNEGSKA (reference sequence). This chain's CDR3 is CSASSPQGAGETQYF. CDR3 coding DNA: TGCAGTGCCAGCAGCCCCCAGGGGGCGGGAGAGACCCAGTACTTC.

This clonotype came up a few times. V is TRBV7-6 and J is TRBJ2-6; weak D call: TRBD1 (6 bases). The CDR3 is 17 amino acids. The V end lost 1 base, the J end lost 2 bases, and 12 bases lay between the germline ends. In germline, CDR1 is SGHVS, CDR2 FNYEAQ. CDR3 bases: TGTGCCAGCAGCTTAGTCGTTCAGGGGACTGGGGCCAACGTCCTGACTTTC. Protein: CASSLVVQGTGANVLTF.

This clonotype showed up just a few times. The CDR3 sequence: CASSQTSGDYNEQFF. DNA of the CDR3: TGTGCCAGCAGTCAGACTAGCGGAGACTACAATGAGCAGTTCTTC. This rearrangement joins TRBV6-9 to TRBJ2-1; 9 bases match TRBD2. V shed 5 bases and J 3 bases; nucleotides not matched to a gene: 5. Germline-derived CDR1 and CDR2 are MNHGY and SVAAGI. The CDR3 has 15 amino acids.

The table lists this clonotype with many counts. V is TRBV27 and J is TRBJ1-5, with D possibly being TRBD1 (6 bases). The germline V gene encodes CDR1 MNHEY and CDR2 SMNVEV (reference sequence). This CDR3 has 14 amino acids. V shed 3 bases and J shed 4 bases, with 10 bases lying between them. As DNA, the CDR3 is TGTGCCAGCAGTTTGGCAGGGGAAAATCAGCCCCAGCATTTT. It specifies CASSLAGENQPQHF.

The rearrangement links TRBV29-1 to TRBJ1-1, with 7 bases aligning to TRBD1. The CDR3 spans 14 residues. Losses at the gene ends were 1 base for V and 4 bases for J; bases not matched to a gene: 6. Germline-derived CDR1 and CDR2 are SQVTM and ANQGSEA. CDR3 sequence reads: CSVEGRQGGTEAFF. The DNA of the CDR3 is TGCAGCGTTGAAGGACGACAGGGCGGCACTGAAGCTTTCTTT.

This clonotype was recorded at least ten times. This sequence joins TRBV27 and TRBJ1-1, with 7 bases aligning to TRBD1. The CDR3 is 11 amino acids. Germline lookup yields CDR1 MNHEY and CDR2 SMNVEV (reference sequence). V dropped 6 bases and J dropped 7; count of bases not matched to a gene: 2. The CDR3 region is CASSRQGEAFF. CDR3 in DNA: TGTGCCAGCAGCCGACAGGGTGAAGCTTTCTTT.

This chain uses TRBV5-4 with TRBJ1-1, with unresolved D. Germline V CDR1 and CDR2: SGHNT, YYREEE (reference sequence). V lost 2 bases to trimming and J lost 4 bases, with 15 bases between them. CDR3 length equals 15 residues. The CDR3 bases are TGTGCCAGCAGCTTCCTAGATGTCAGGAGCACTGAAGCTTTCTTT. Translating gives CASSFLDVRSTEAFF.

The J gene is TRBJ1-6, the V gene TRBV19; the D is unclear. Per the germline V gene, CDR1 is LNHDA and CDR2 is SQIVND (reference sequence). Trimming took 3 bases from V and 8 from J, leaving 11 bases between them. The CDR3 runs 14 residues. CDR3 protein: CASSMEDGHSPLHF. The CDR3 DNA is TGTGCCAGTAGTATGGAAGACGGGCATTCACCCCTCCACTTT.